Presented here are 17 T cell receptor beta chains from one specimen sequenced in a study of T cell repertoires in cytomegalovirus infection. A single record per CDR3 protein comes from TCRdb applying MiXCR to the reads. Among about 270,000 distinct CDR3 sequences, 22% were seen once, and the ten largest hold roughly 19%. For these receptors, no antigen is known. The sequencing here drew on cultured PBMCs, taken from culture after CMV antigen stimulation. These receptors all stem from a human donor in good health (CMV status not recorded). Some clones in this sample may be carry-over from other donors' samples.

The J gene is TRBJ2-2, the V gene TRBV28, with D perhaps matching TRBD2 (5 bases). The CDR3 sequence is 15 residues long. V dropped 4 bases and J dropped 4 bases, with 13 bases sitting between them. From germline, CDR1 is MDHEN and CDR2 SYDVKM. In nucleotides, the CDR3 is TGTGCCAGCAGTTCTGCCTGGACTCTCACCGGGGAGCTGTTTTTT. This sequence encodes CASSSAWTLTGELFF.

In this sample, this clonotype turned up many times. The gene calls are TRBV4-2 and TRBJ2-7, with D perhaps matching TRBD1 or TRBD2 (5 bases each). This CDR3 is 16 amino acids long. Germline CDR1 is LGHNA and CDR2 is YNFKEQ. The V end was cut by 0 bases, the J end by 4 bases, with 16 bases between. CDR3 DNA sequence: TGTGCCAGCAGCCAAGATCCCCGAAGAGGGGCGTACGAGCAGTACTTC. It codes for CASSQDPRRGAYEQYF.

The rearrangement joins TRBV19 to TRBJ1-6, with 9 positions matching TRBD1. The CDR3 is made up of 15 amino acids. CDR1 is LNHDA and CDR2 is SQIVND in the germline V gene (reference sequence). J gave up 8 bases and V 4 bases, and 6 bases lay outside the gene matches. The CDR3 spells CASSTQGAGDSPLHF. As DNA, the CDR3 is TGTGCCAGTAGTACACAGGGGGCGGGAGATTCACCCCTCCACTTT.

Ten or more counts support this clonotype. This chain links TRBV7-3 with TRBJ2-2, with a possible D match to TRBD1 (5 bases). V was cut by 2 bases and J by 0 bases, with 10 bases left in between. The CDR3 contains 16 residues. The germline V gene has CDR1 SGHTA and CDR2 FQGTGA. CDR3 nucleotide sequence: TGTGCCAGCAGCTTATGGGGCAGGCCGAACACCGGGGAGCTGTTTTTT. Encoded protein: CASSLWGRPNTGELFF.

The chain carries TRBV4-3 and TRBJ1-4, with D uncertain. V lost 1 base, J lost 0 bases, and 6 bases lay in between. The CDR3 runs 15 residues. Germline CDR1 LGHNA, CDR2 YSLEER. The CDR3 bases are TGCGCCAGCAGCCAAGCGAGAACAACTAATGAAAAACTGTTTTTT. Protein product: CASSQARTTNEKLFF.

CDR3: CASSLLVATSSYNEQFF. In nucleotides, the CDR3 is TGTGCCAGCAGCTTATTGGTAGCGACGAGCTCCTACAATGAGCAGTTCTTC. V and J are TRBV7-6 and TRBJ2-1; D may be TRBD2 (5 bases). V lost 2 bases to trimming and J lost 0 bases, with 14 bases between them. CDR3 size: 17 residues. Germline V CDR1 and CDR2: SGHVS, FNYEAQ.

J is TRBJ1-4 and V is TRBV7-9; TRBD1 matches 8 bases. V lost 5 bases and J lost 8; bases outside the gene matches: 7. The CDR3 loop spans 14 amino acids. CDR1 is SEHNR and CDR2 is FQNEAQ in the germline V gene (reference sequence). The CDR3 nucleotides are TGTGCCAGCAGCCCACAGGGGGTAGGCGAAAAACTGTTTTTT. Its protein is CASSPQGVGEKLFF.

J is TRBJ2-1 and V is TRBV6-2 or TRBV6-3; a possible D gene is TRBD2 (6 bases). Trimming removed 8 bases from V and 7 bases from J, with 18 bases in between. The CDR3 runs to 14 residues. CDR1 MNHEY and CDR2 SVGEGT come from the germline V gene. This CDR3 is CASGLASPRNEQFF. Written as DNA, the CDR3 is TGTGCCAGCGGGCTAGCGAGTCCCCGTAATGAGCAGTTCTTC.

The genes are TRBV4-1 and TRBJ1-1; D ambiguous. Trimming removed 2 bases from V and 3 bases from J, with 19 bases in between. This CDR3 is built from 17 residues. The V gene's germline CDR1 is MGHRA and CDR2 YSYEKL. CDR3 in amino acids: CASSQPRRGIMDTEAFF. CDR3 bases: TGCGCCAGCAGCCAACCGCGACGGGGAATAATGGACACTGAAGCTTTCTTT.

Only a few counts were recorded for this clonotype. This chain joins TRBV19 and TRBJ1-5, with D maybe TRBD1 (6 bases). Trimming took off 5 bases at V and 1 base at J, with 12 bases between the two ends. The germline V gene encodes CDR1 LNHDA and CDR2 SQIVND (reference sequence). The CDR3 covers 15 residues. The CDR3 spells CASSAGVRSNQPQHF. The CDR3 DNA reads as TGTGCCAGTAGTGCAGGGGTAAGGAGCAATCAGCCCCAGCATTTT.

V gene TRBV18 combines with J gene TRBJ2-1, with 7 positions matching TRBD2. Germline trimming cut 5 bases from V and 6 bases from J; bases unmatched to any gene: 4. Germline assignment: CDR1 KGHSH and CDR2 LQKENI. The CDR3 is 13 residues long. CDR3 sequence: CASSKTSPNEQFF. The CDR3 DNA sequence: TGTGCCAGCTCAAAGACTAGCCCCAATGAGCAGTTCTTC. The variable domain in full, completed from reference TRBV18 and TRBJ2-1, reads NAGVMQNPRHLVRRRGQEARLRCSPMKGHSHVYWYRQLPEEGLKFMVYLQKENIIDESGMPKERFSAEFPKEGPSILRIQQVVRGDSAAYFCASSKTSPNEQFFGPGTRLTVL.

This clonotype was detected only a few times. The V call is TRBV7-2, the J call TRBJ2-2; D might be TRBD1 or TRBD2, each matching 5 bases. Germline V gives CDR1 SGHTA, CDR2 FQGNSA. The CDR3 extends over 16 amino acids. Trimming stripped 5 bases from V and 3 bases from J, with 16 bases between. CDR3 loop: CASSLRRGRHTGELFF. In DNA form, the CDR3 reads TGTGCCAGCAGCCTCCGAAGGGGACGTCACACCGGGGAGCTGTTTTTT.

This sequence joins TRBV5-1 and TRBJ2-3, with D possibly being TRBD1 or TRBD2 (5 bases each). Trimming stripped 2 bases from V and 6 bases from J, with 19 bases between. The CDR3 has 16 residues. From germline, CDR1 is SGHRS and CDR2 YFSETQ. The DNA of the CDR3 is TGCGCCAGCAGCTTCCGGGACCACGCTTCGGGGGATACGCAGTATTTT. Translation: CASSFRDHASGDTQYF.

The rearrangement joins TRBV2 to TRBJ2-2; D not certain. This CDR3 has 14 residues. Germline V gene sequence: CDR1 SNHLY, CDR2 FYNNEI. Deletions cut 2 bases from V and 4 bases from J, with 8 bases between. The CDR3 DNA reads TGTGCCAGCAGTGAACGGGCGACCACCGGGGAGCTGTTTTTT. Translation: CASSERATTGELFF.

This clonotype turned up a few times. The chain links TRBV11-2 to TRBJ2-2, with a tentative D call TRBD2 (6 bases). CDR1 and CDR2 (germline): SGHAT, FQNNGV. V lost 6 bases and J lost 7, with 12 bases in between. The CDR3 contains 13 residues. The CDR3 coding sequence is TGTGCCAGCAGGGGCTCCGGGAGCGGGGAGCTGTTTTTT. Amino acids: CASRGSGSGELFF.

There are many counts of this clonotype. Here the CDR3 DNA reads TGTGCCAGCAGCCCTAGGTTGGTTCGCCAAGAGACCCAGTACTTC. This gives the protein CASSPRLVRQETQYF. The V call is TRBV7-2, the J call TRBJ2-5, with D hard to call. Germline V gives CDR1 SGHTA, CDR2 FQGNSA. The length of the CDR3 is 15 residues. The germline V and J ends were trimmed by 5 bases and 1 base, with 14 bases remaining between them.

The chain recombines TRBV4-2 with TRBJ1-6; 7 nucleotides match TRBD1. V dropped 4 bases and J dropped 9; count of bases not matched to a gene: 12. CDR1 and CDR2 from the germline V gene are LGHNA and YNFKEQ. The CDR3 loop spans 16 amino acids. The CDR3 nucleotides are TGTGCCAGCAGCCCCGATCAAGGGGCAGGGGGTTCACCCCTCCACTTT. This sequence encodes CASSPDQGAGGSPLHF.